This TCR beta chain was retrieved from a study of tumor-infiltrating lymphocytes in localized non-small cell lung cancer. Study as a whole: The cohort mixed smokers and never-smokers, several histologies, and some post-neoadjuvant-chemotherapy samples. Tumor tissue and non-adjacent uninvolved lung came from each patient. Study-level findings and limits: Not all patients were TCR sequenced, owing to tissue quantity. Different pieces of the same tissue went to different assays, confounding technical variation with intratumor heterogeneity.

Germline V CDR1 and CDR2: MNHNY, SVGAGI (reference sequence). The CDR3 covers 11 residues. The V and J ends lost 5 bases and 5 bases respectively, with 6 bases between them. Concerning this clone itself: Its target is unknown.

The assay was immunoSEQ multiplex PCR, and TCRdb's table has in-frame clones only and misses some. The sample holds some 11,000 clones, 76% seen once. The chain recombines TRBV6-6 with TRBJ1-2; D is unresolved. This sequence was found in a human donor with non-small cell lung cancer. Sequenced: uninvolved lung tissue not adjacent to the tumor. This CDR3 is CASSKEYGYTF. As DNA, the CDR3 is TGTGCCAGCAGTAAGGAGTATGGCTACACCTTC.